This is a list of T cell receptor beta chains from one sample in a study of T cells in Graves' hyperthyroidism and ophthalmopathy. TCRdb re-derived calls from the multiplex PCR reads in MiXCR, one entry per CDR3 protein. Here the sample spans roughly 170,000 distinct CDR3 sequences, approximately 15% being singletons. Sample: blood. Receptors originate from a woman aged 45-65 years with Graves' hyperthyroidism. Each CDR3 is given with its conserved first and last residue.

>13|TRBV12-3/TRBV12-4|TRBJ2-1
CASSPPGNNEQFF
>15|TRBV3-1|TRBJ2-3
CASSLRTSSTDTQYF
>17|TRBV4-1|TRBJ1-5
CASSQRLREYSNQPQHF
>15|TRBV7-2|TRBJ1-5
CASSLDWGSNQPQHF
>16|TRBV24-1|TRBJ2-3
CATSEVGQPGTDTQYF
>11|TRBV28|TRBJ2-2
CASSRDGELFF
>15|TRBV6-1|TRBJ2-3
CASSRLAGGGDTQYF
>15|TRBV20-1|TRBJ1-5
CSARDPGQGHQPQHF
>14|TRBV6-1|TRBJ1-2
CASIRRGQGRGYTF
>18|TRBV12-3/TRBV12-4|TRBJ2-6
CASSFPGLAQSGANVLTF
>13|TRBV20-1|TRBJ1-1
CSATGPKNTEAFF
>15|TRBV9|TRBJ2-5
CASSVALGLQETQYF
>13|TRBV9|TRBJ1-5
CASSVAVNQPQHF
>15|TRBV7-2|TRBJ2-1
CASSLTGDTYNEQFF
>14|TRBV10-3|TRBJ1-5
CAISEGASMQPQHF
>14|TRBV18|TRBJ1-2
CASSPPGRWPGYTF
>15|TRBV12-3/TRBV12-4|TRBJ2-3
CASRVGLVFTDTQYF
>12|TRBV28|TRBJ2-2
CASSLDPGELFF